Listed below are T cell receptor beta chains from one sample, sequenced in a study of blood T cell repertoires in COVID-19. The data were produced by immunoSEQ multiplex PCR, yet TCRdb's version contains in-frame clones alone and is incomplete. The sample includes about 170,000 clones, about 88% of them seen just once. The sequenced sample consisted of PBMCs or T cells enriched from blood (not recorded which). The origin of the receptors is a human donor with acute COVID-19. The donor label of this sample is uncertain. The CDR3 runs from the conserved cysteine through the conserved F or W. A D gene is named only where the DNA matches it firmly. The size field is filled for only some rows; it gives once, few, many or a size class.

TRBV5-4	-	TRBD1	TRBJ2-7	TGTGCCAGCAGCACCACTCACAGGGGGAACGAGCAGTACTTC	CASSTTHRGNEQYF
TRBV19	-	TRBD1	TRBJ1-4	TGTGCCAGTAGTTCCCGGGACAGAGTTAATGAAAAACTGTTTTTT	CASSSRDRVNEKLFF
TRBV6-5	-	-	TRBJ1-2	TGTGCCAGCAGTTATGGGGGCGCTGACTATGGCTACACCTTC	CASSYGGADYGYTF
TRBV6-5	-	-	TRBJ1-2	TGTGCCAGCAGAACCACGGACAGAGACTATGGCTACACCTTC	CASRTTDRDYGYTF
TRBV7-6	few	TRBD1	TRBJ1-2	TGTGCCAGCAGCCTACAGGGGGGAAACTATGGCTACACCTTC	CASSLQGGNYGYTF
TRBV7-2	few	-	TRBJ1-2	TGTGCCAGCAGCTTAGAAACAGGCGGCTACACCTTC	CASSLETGGYTF
TRBV18	-	TRBD2	TRBJ2-3	TGTGCCAGCTCTCCTAATACGGGACTAGCAGATACGCAGTATTTT	CASSPNTGLADTQYF
TRBV7-9	few	-	TRBJ2-7	TGTGCCAGCAGCTTAGCGCCCCAAGCGGCGGGGACCTACGAGCAGTACTTC	CASSLAPQAAGTYEQYF
TRBV30	-	-	TRBJ2-3	TGTGCCTGGAGGGCAGGGCCGGGTGGTACGCAGTATTTT	CAWRAGPGGTQYF
TRBV6-5	-	TRBD2	TRBJ2-5	TGTGCCAGCAGTTACTCGGGCGGGGGGGTAGGAGAGACCCAGTACTTC	CASSYSGGGVGETQYF
TRBV9	few	-	TRBJ1-1	TGTGCCAGCAGCGTAGAGGTTGGCAGGGGAGAGCCTGAAGCTTTCTTT	CASSVEVGRGEPEAFF
TRBV7-6	-	TRBD1	TRBJ2-1	TGTGCCAGCAGCTTACAGACAGGGGGACACAATGAGCAGTTCTTC	CASSLQTGGHNEQFF
TRBV12-3/TRBV12-4	-	TRBD1	TRBJ1-2	TGTGCCAGCGCCGGACAGGGGGGAGGCTACACCTTC	CASAGQGGGYTF
TRBV30	once	-	TRBJ1-2	TGTGCCTGGAGTGTACCCGACAGGCGCAATAATGGCTACACCTTC	CAWSVPDRRNNGYTF
TRBV5-4	-	-	TRBJ2-3	TGTGCCAGCAGTACCAGTCCTGCCCGAGATACGCAGTATTTT	CASSTSPARDTQYF
TRBV5-1	-	-	TRBJ2-2	TGCGCCAGCAGCCCGGGACTCAACACCGGGGAGCTGTTTTTT	CASSPGLNTGELFF
TRBV7-9	-	TRBD1	TRBJ2-7	TGTGCCAGCAGCCACGGATTGGGACAGGGGGCTTCTACCTACGAGCAGTACTTC	CASSHGLGQGASTYEQYF
TRBV30	once	TRBD1	TRBJ2-1	TGTGCCGGGGACAGGGACGGGTACAATGAGCAGTTCTTC	CAGDRDGYNEQFF
TRBV29-1	-	TRBD2	TRBJ2-1	TGCAGCGTTGGGAGGACTAGCGGTTACAATGAGCAGTTCTTC	CSVGRTSGYNEQFF
TRBV29-1	-	-	TRBJ1-1	TGCAGCGTTAGGACGGGGATGAACACTGAAGCTTTCTTT	CSVRTGMNTEAFF
TRBV5-1	-	TRBD1	TRBJ1-2	TGCGCCAGCAGCTTGGGGACAGGGGCTGAATATGGCTACACCTTC	CASSLGTGAEYGYTF
TRBV30	-	TRBD1	TRBJ2-7	TGTGCCTGGAGTAGAACAGGGGGCAACGAGCAGTACTTC	CAWSRTGGNEQYF
TRBV7-9	-	TRBD1	TRBJ2-7	TGTGCCAGCAGCTTAGGGGACAGGAGCGTCCACGAGCAGTACTTC	CASSLGDRSVHEQYF
TRBV19	few	TRBD2	TRBJ2-1	TGTGCCAGTAGTATTGTACTAGCGGGGGGGAATGAGCAGTTCTTC	CASSIVLAGGNEQFF
TRBV21-1	-	-	TRBJ1-1	TGTGCCAGCAGCAAACTGGAGGACGGCCCGAACACTGAAGCTTTCTTT	CASSKLEDGPNTEAFF
TRBV12-5	-	TRBD1	TRBJ1-1	TGTGCTAGTGGTGTGACAGGGGCTGAAGCTTTCTTT	CASGVTGAEAFF
TRBV20-1	once	-	TRBJ2-1	TGCAGTGCATACAGCAATGAGCAGTTCTTC	CSAYSNEQFF
TRBV12-3/TRBV12-4	once	-	TRBJ1-1	TGTGCCAGCAGTCTAGGAGTGCCCACTGAAGCTTTCTTT	CASSLGVPTEAFF
TRBV25-1	-	TRBD1	TRBJ1-1	TGTGCCAGCAGTGACACCGGGACAGGGTCAAAAGCTTTCTTT	CASSDTGTGSKAFF
TRBV7-2	few	-	TRBJ1-2	TGTGCCAGCAGCCCACTCCCGGGGTATGGCTACACCTTC	CASSPLPGYGYTF
TRBV4-3	-	-	TRBJ1-1	TGCGCCAGCAGCCAAGACAGGATTATGAACACTGAAGCTTTCTTT	CASSQDRIMNTEAFF
TRBV21-1	-	-	TRBJ2-2	TGTGCCAGCAGAAGTTCTCCTGTGCCGACAGGGGGCAACGGAAGACGAGCGAACACCGGGGAGCTGTTTTTT	CASRSSPVPTGGNGRRANTGELFF
TRBV7-2	-	-	TRBJ1-3	TGTGCCAGCAGCTTTACAGGTGGAAACACCATATATTTT	CASSFTGGNTIYF
TRBV6-6	-	-	TRBJ1-3	TGTGCCAGCAGCTATACCCTACGACAGGTGGGAAACACCATATATTTT	CASSYTLRQVGNTIYF
TRBV27	-	-	TRBJ2-7	TGTGCCAGCAGTTTTGGCCCCCCTTACGAGCAGTACTTC	CASSFGPPYEQYF